The T cell receptor beta chain under discussion was sequenced for a study of cytomegalovirus exposure and HLA in healthy donors. The germline V gene has CDR1 SNHLY and CDR2 FYNNEI. This CDR3 is built from 13 residues. With V trimmed by 6 bases and J by 6 bases, 8 bases remained unmatched. The study's findings and limits: Later analysis demonstrated an association between a missense DCLRE1C variant and TCR beta V- and J-gene trimming. The classifier, whose performance was assessed in both the original and validation cohorts, reportedly diagnosed cytomegalovirus status with high specificity and sensitivity.

Use of 60 Vbeta and 13 Jbeta primers characterized the PCR. Produced via immunoSEQ multiplex PCR; TCRdb's table is partial and in-frame only. The sample comprises about 120,000 clones, approximately 76% of which are singletons, and about 16% rests with the top ten. Details on this clone: The antigen remains undetermined.

Sequencing was done on a sample of PBMCs. The chain uses TRBV2 and TRBJ2-7; 7 bases are a match to TRBD1. The clonotype originates from a man between 45 and 60 years old in good health and CMV-seropositive. CDR3 sequence (DNA): TGTGCCAGCAGCGCTACAGGGGCCCGCGAGCAGTACTTC. This encodes CASSATGAREQYF. The full variable domain, its missing parts supplied by reference TRBV2 and TRBJ2-7, is EPEVTQTPSHQVTQMGQEVILRCVPISNHLYFYWYRQILGQKVEFLVSFYNNEISEKSEIFDDQFSVERPDGSNFTLKIRSTKLEDSAMYFCASSATGAREQYFGPGTRLTVT.